Below are 3 T cell receptor beta chains sequenced from a single sample in a study of radiotherapy plus CTLA-4 blockade in lung cancer listed by TCRdb under 2018. The library was made by the immunoSEQ multiplex PCR assay. TCRdb carries this immuneACCESS record with in-frame sequences only. Its versions omit some clonotypes, under half of them owing to an unresolved V gene in the studies checked, with the rest unexplained. The sample data list tens of thousands of clones, and more than 85% of these were observed just once. 0.87% of the sample lies in the top ten. This specimen consisted of peripheral blood, obtained from a patient treated with radiotherapy plus ipilimumab. The receptor source for this set is a human donor with non-small cell lung cancer who had stable disease on radiotherapy plus ipilimumab.

The chain uses TRBV14 and TRBJ2-2; TRBD2 matches at 8 bases. Trimming removed 4 bases from V and 7 bases from J; junction bases left unmatched: 11. Germline V gene lookup returns CDR1 SGHDN and CDR2 FVKESK. The CDR3 is 16 amino acids. CDR3 in DNA: TGTGCCAGCAGCCCCGGCACAGCGGGAGTTGGCGGGGAGCTGTTTTTT. Translating gives CASSPGTAGVGGELFF.

This chain joins TRBV19 and TRBJ2-4; TRBD1 matches at 9 bases. The CDR3 covers 19 residues. The V and J ends lost 6 bases and 0 bases, in that order; junction bases with no gene match: 15. CDR1 and CDR2 from the germline V gene are LNHDA and SQIVND (reference sequence). The CDR3 sequence: CASSPTRQGDTLAKNIQYF. In DNA, the CDR3 is TGTGCCAGTAGCCCAACTAGACAGGGGGATACGTTAGCCAAAAACATTCAGTACTTC. The variable domain in full, with the rest retrieved from reference TRBV19 and TRBJ2-4, is DGGITQSPKYLFRKEGQNVTLSCEQNLNHDAMYWYRQDPGQGLRLIYYSQIVNDFQKGDIAEGYSVSREKKESFPLTVTSAQKNPTAFYLCASSPTRQGDTLAKNIQYFGAGTRLSVL.

Note on this clone: Germline and junction disagree at one end, which may indicate a read error. V gene TRBV30 combines with J gene TRBJ2-7; D not certain. Looked up from germline, CDR1 is GTSNPN and CDR2 is SVGIG (reference sequence). This CDR3 region has 12 residues. CDR3 DNA: TGTGCCCGGAGTGCACAGTCCTACGAGCAGTACTTC. Protein sequence: CARSAQSYEQYF.